A single sample gave rise to the 2 T cell receptor beta chains below, sequenced in a study of blood T cell repertoires in COVID-19. Profiled with immunoSEQ multiplex PCR; TCRdb holds only in-frame clones, not every one. This sample carries approximately 200,000 clones, 86% of them seen once, and the ten largest clones take less than 3.5%. The sample consisted of peripheral blood. All receptors come from a woman in her thirties with active or convalescent COVID-19.

The V and J genes are TRBV18 and TRBJ2-3; TRBD2 matches 9 bases. J was trimmed by 5 bases and V by 3 bases; bases with no gene match: 9. The CDR3 consists of 16 residues. CDR1 and CDR2 from the germline V gene are KGHSH and LQKENI. The CDR3 spells CASSPFHSGSEDTQYF. The CDR3 region has the DNA TGTGCCAGCTCACCCTTCCATAGCGGGAGTGAAGATACGCAGTATTTT. The entire variable domain, with the rest obtained from reference TRBV18 and TRBJ2-3, is as follows: NAGVMQNPRHLVRRRGQEARLRCSPMKGHSHVYWYRQLPEEGLKFMVYLQKENIIDESGMPKERFSAEFPKEGPSILRIQQVVRGDSAAYFCASSPFHSGSEDTQYFGPGTRLTVL.

The V and J genes are TRBV11-3 and TRBJ1-1; D gene uncertain. V lost 1 base to trimming and J lost 3 bases, with 6 bases between them. Germline CDR1 reads SGHNT; CDR2 reads YENEEA. The CDR3 totals 13 residues. CDR3 coding DNA: TGTGCCAGCAGCTTAGGCGGAGACACTGAAGCTTTCTTT. This encodes CASSLGGDTEAFF.